This entry describes one T cell receptor (beta chain). Its antigen is unknown. Sorted subsets were amplified in replicate PCRs using 200 ng DNA, roughly 30,000 T cell genomes. Produced via immunoSEQ multiplex PCR; TCRdb's table is partial and in-frame only. This table holds roughly 700,000 clones, 74% found once. Germline trimming cut 8 bases from V and 9 bases from J; bases unmatched to any gene: 13. The CDR3 covers 14 residues. In germline, CDR1 is MDHEN, CDR2 SYDVKM. This specimen belongs to a study of shared clonotypes between healthy human individuals. General study findings and limits: Clonotypes that were shared across a few donors made up approximately 5% of naive CD4 clonotypes. Tissue TCR repertoires likely differ from these blood-only repertoires.

The TCR comes from a woman younger than 45 in good health. V is TRBV28 and J is TRBJ2-1; 7 positions match TRBD1. The source material was memory CD4+ T cells sorted from blood. The subset was: CD45RA-negative fraction. This chain's CDR3 is CASQERQGGSEQFF. DNA of the CDR3: TGTGCCAGCCAAGAAAGACAGGGTGGGAGTGAGCAGTTCTTC. Variable domain in full (rest from reference TRBV28 and TRBJ2-1): DVKVTQSSRYLVKRTGEKVFLECVQDMDHENMFWYRQDPGLGLRLIYFSYDVKMKEKGDIPEGYSVSREKKERFSLILESASTNQTSMYLCASQERQGGSEQFFGPGTRLTVL.